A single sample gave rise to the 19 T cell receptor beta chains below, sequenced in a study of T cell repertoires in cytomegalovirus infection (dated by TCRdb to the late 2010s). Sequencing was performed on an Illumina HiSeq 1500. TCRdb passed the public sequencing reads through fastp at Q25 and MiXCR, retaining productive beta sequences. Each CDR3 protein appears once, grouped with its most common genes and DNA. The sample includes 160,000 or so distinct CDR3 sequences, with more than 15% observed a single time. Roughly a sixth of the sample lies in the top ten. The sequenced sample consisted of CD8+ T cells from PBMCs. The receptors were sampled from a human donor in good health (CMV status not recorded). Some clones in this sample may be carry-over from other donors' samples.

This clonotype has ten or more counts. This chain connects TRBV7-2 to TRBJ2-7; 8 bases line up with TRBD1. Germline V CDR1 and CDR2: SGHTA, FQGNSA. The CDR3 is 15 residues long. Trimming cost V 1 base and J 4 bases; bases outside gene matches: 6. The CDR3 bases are TGTGCCAGCAGCTTAGGGACAGGGAGGCAGTACGAGCAGTACTTC. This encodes CASSLGTGRQYEQYF.

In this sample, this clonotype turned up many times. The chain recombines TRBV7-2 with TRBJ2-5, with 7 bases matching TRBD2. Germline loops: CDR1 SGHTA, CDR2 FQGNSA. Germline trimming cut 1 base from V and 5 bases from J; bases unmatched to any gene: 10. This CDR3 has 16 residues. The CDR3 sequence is CASSLDPLAVRETQYF. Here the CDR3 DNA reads TGTGCCAGCAGCTTAGATCCCCTAGCGGTCCGGGAGACCCAGTACTTC.

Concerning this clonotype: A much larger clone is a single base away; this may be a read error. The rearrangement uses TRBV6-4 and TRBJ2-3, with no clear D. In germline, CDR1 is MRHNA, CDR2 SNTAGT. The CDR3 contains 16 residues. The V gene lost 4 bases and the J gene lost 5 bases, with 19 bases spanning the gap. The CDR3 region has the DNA TGTGCCAGCAGTGGAACCCCCGGGTGGCCAGGAGATACGCAGTATTTT. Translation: CASSGTPGWPGDTQYF.

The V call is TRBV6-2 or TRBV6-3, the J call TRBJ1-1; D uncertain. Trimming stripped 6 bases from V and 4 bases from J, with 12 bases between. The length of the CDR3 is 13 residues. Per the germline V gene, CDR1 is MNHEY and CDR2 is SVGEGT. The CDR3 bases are TGTGCCAGCAGAAATAGGGAGGTCACTGAAGCTTTCTTT. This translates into CASRNREVTEAFF.

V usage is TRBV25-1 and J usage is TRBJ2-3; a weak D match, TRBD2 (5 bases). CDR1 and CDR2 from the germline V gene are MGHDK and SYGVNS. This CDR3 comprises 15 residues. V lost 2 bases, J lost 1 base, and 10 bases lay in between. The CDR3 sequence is CASSEGWGGTDTQYF. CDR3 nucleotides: TGTGCCAGCAGTGAAGGATGGGGAGGCACAGATACGCAGTATTTT.

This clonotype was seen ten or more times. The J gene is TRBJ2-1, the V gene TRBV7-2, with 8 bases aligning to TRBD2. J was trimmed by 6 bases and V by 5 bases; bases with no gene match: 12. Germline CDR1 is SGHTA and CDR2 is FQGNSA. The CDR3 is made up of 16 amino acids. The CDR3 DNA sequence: TGTGCCAGCAGCGCGAACGCGGGGGGAATGTTCAATGAGCAGTTCTTC. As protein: CASSANAGGMFNEQFF.

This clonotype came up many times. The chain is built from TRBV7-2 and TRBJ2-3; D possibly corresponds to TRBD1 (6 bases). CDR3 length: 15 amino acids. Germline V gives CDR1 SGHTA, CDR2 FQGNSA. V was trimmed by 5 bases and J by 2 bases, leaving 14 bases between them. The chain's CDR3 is CASSIWDTYTDTQYF. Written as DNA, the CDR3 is TGTGCCAGCAGCATCTGGGACACCTACACAGATACGCAGTATTTT.

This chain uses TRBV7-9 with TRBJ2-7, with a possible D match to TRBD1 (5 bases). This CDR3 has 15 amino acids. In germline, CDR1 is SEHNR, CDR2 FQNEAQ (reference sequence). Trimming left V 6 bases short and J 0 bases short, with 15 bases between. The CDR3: CASRPRQGPSYEQYF. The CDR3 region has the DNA TGTGCCAGCAGACCCCGTCAGGGCCCCTCCTACGAGCAGTACTTC.

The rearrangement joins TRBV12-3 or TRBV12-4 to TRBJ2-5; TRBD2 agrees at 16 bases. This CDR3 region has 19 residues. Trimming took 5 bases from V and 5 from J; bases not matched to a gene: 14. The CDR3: CASSQGTSGGASRSETQYF. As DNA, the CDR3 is TGTGCCAGCAGTCAAGGGACTAGCGGGGGGGCCAGTCGGTCGGAGACCCAGTACTTC.

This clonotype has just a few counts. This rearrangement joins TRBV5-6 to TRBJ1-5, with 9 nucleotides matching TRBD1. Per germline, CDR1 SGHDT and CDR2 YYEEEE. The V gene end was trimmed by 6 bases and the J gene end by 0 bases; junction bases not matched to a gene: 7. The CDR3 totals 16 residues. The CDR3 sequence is CASNSRQGDSNQPQHF. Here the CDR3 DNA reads TGTGCCAGCAACTCAAGACAGGGGGATAGCAATCAGCCCCAGCATTTT.

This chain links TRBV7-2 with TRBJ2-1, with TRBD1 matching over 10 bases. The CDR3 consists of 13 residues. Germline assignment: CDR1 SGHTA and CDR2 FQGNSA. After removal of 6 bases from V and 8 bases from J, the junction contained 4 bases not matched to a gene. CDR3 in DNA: TGTGCCAGCAGGGACAGGGGGTTCGATGAGCAGTTCTTC. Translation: CASRDRGFDEQFF.

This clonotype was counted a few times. The CDR3 loop reads CASSLRETAQGETQYF. In DNA form, the CDR3 reads TGTGCCAGCAGCTTAAGGGAGACGGCCCAAGGAGAGACCCAGTACTTC. V gene TRBV7-8 combines with J gene TRBJ2-5, with TRBD2 as a possible D gene (5 bases). The CDR3 is 16 residues long. The V gene's germline CDR1 is SGHVS and CDR2 FQNEAQ. The V end was cut by 2 bases, the J end by 4 bases, with 17 bases between.

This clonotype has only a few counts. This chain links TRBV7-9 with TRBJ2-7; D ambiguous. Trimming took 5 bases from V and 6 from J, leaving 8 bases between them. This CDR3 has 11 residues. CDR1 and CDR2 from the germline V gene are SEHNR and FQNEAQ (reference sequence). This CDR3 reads CASSHLLEQYF. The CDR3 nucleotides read TGTGCCAGCAGCCATCTTCTCGAGCAGTACTTC.

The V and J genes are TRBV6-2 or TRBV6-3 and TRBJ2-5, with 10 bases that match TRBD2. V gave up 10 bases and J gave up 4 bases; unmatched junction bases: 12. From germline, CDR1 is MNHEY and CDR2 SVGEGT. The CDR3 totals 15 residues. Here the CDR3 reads CATLGLAEEGETQYF. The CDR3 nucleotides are TGTGCCACCCTTGGACTAGCGGAGGAGGGAGAGACCCAGTACTTC.

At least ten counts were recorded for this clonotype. The DNA for the CDR3 is TGTGCCAGCAGTCTACCCGGGGGGACAGGGTACGAGCAGTACTTC. The encoded protein is CASSLPGGTGYEQYF. J is TRBJ2-7 and V is TRBV28; 9 bases are a match to TRBD1. CDR1 is MDHEN and CDR2 is SYDVKM in the germline V gene. The CDR3 is made up of 15 amino acids. Trimming at V came to 5 bases and at J to 4 bases, leaving 9 bases not matched to a gene.

CDR3 DNA: TGTGCCACCAGCCCCGGGTCACAGGGTGTGGGAGAGACCCAGTACTTC. Its translation: CATSPGSQGVGETQYF. The chain joins TRBV15 to TRBJ2-5; weak D call: TRBD1 (6 bases). The CDR3 consists of 16 residues. Trimming took 5 bases from V and 4 from J, leaving 20 bases between them. CDR1 is LNHNV, CDR2 YYDKDF, per germline (reference sequence). The whole variable domain, remainder taken from reference TRBV15 and TRBJ2-5, is DAMVIQNPRYQVTQFGKPVTLSCSQTLNHNVMYWYQQKSSQAPKLLFHYYDKDFNNEADTPDNFQSRRPNTSFCFLDIRSPGLGDTAMYLCATSPGSQGVGETQYFGPGTRLLVL.

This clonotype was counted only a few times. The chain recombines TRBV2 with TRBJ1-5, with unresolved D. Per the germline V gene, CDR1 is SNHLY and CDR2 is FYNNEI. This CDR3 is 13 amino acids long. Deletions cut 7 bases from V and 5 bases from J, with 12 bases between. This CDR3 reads CASTGILDQPQHF. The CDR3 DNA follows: TGTGCCAGCACGGGGATTTTAGATCAGCCCCAGCATTTT. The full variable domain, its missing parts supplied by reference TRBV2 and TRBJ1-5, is EPEVTQTPSHQVTQMGQEVILRCVPISNHLYFYWYRQILGQKVEFLVSFYNNEISEKSEIFDDQFSVERPDGSNFTLKIRSTKLEDSAMYFCASTGILDQPQHFGDGTRLSIL.

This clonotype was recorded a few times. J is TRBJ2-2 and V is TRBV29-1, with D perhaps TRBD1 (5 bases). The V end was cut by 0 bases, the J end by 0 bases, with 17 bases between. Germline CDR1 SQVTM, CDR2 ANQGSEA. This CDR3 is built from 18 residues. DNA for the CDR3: TGCAGCGTTGAAGAGGGGCAGGCTATAACCCCGAACACCGGGGAGCTGTTTTTT. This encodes CSVEEGQAITPNTGELFF.

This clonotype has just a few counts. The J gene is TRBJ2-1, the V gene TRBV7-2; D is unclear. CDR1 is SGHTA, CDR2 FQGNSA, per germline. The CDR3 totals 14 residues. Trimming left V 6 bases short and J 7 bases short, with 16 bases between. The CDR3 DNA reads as TGTGCCAGCAGATTCTCAAGTTCGCTTAATGAGCAGTTCTTC. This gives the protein CASRFSSSLNEQFF. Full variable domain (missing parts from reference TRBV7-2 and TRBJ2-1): GAGVSQSPSNKVTEKGKDVELRCDPISGHTALYWYRQSLGQGLEFLIYFQGNSAPDKSGLPSDRFSAERTGGSVSTLTIQRTQQEDSAVYLCASRFSSSLNEQFFGPGTRLTVL.